The clone carrying this TCR beta chain has more than one count but fewer than ten. This specimen belongs to a study of blood T cells in healthy people across ages. The use of a sample-barcoded 5' primer and a J-beta primer mix characterized a second PCR of roughly 7 to 12 cycles. One entry per CDR3 protein, called by TCRdb with MiXCR from the 5' RACE reads. Of over 300,000 distinct CDR3 sequences listed, 50% to 60% are singletons. The sequence was collected from a man aged 55-75 years in good health. Sequences were obtained from blood.

The CDR3 spells CASSLDSGALGGYTF. The CDR3, as DNA: TGCGCCAGCAGCTTGGACTCCGGGGCCCTGGGTGGCTACACCTTC. This chain links TRBV5-1 with TRBJ1-2, with a weak D call TRBD1 (5 bases). The germline V gene encodes CDR1 SGHRS and CDR2 YFSETQ. This CDR3 contains 15 residues. V was clipped by 0 bases and J by 7 bases, with 16 bases between them.